The T cell receptor (beta chain) described here comes from a study of breast tumors, draining lymph nodes, adjacent tissues. This clonotype appeared many times. The antigen is unknown. MiXCR, run by TCRdb on the multiplex PCR reads, gives a single entry per CDR3 protein. In the table there are roughly 110,000 distinct CDR3 sequences, about 30% of which are singletons. Axillary draining lymph nodes of breast cancer patients supplied the node samples. Study conclusions and caveats: Tumor and nontumor repertoires were significantly more similar in luminal-like than in basal-like breast cancer. That most tumor T cells come from lymph nodes remained unproven. The data were judged consistent with most tumor T cells coming from lymph node and expanding in tumor. Compared with lymph nodes, tumors were less diverse; compared with nontumor tissue, more.

The V gene's germline CDR1 is LNHDA and CDR2 SQIVND (reference sequence). Trimming stripped 5 bases from V and 0 bases from J, with 11 bases between. The CDR3 runs 14 residues. Sequencing was carried out using axillary lymph node tissue. This TCR came from a female donor with breast cancer. Some clones in this sample may be carry-over from other donors' samples. The rearrangement links TRBV19 to TRBJ2-7; D is unresolved. The CDR3 DNA reads as TGTGCCAGTAGTCCCGGCCAGTTCTCCTACGAGCAGTACTTC. Translation: CASSPGQFSYEQYF.